Below, 19 T cell receptor beta chains from the same sample are listed, as sequenced in a study of PD-1 blockade in classical Hodgkin lymphoma. This table comes from immunoSEQ multiplex PCR, and its TCRdb copy is limited to in-frame clones, with some not included. The sample includes about 32,000 clones, 65% to 85% of them seen just once. Time point defined: cycle 4 day 1 (C4D1), after five to seven weeks of nivolumab. Every patient experienced relapse after autologous stem cell transplantation, and brentuximab vedotin exposure varied. The sequencing used peripheral blood mononuclear cells (PBMCs), collected before the fourth cycle of nivolumab. Every receptor here comes from a human donor with classical Hodgkin lymphoma.

J is TRBJ1-4 and V is TRBV7-9; no clear D. Trimming removed 9 bases at V and 8 bases at J, with 16 bases between. Germline CDR1 SEHNR, CDR2 FQNEAQ (reference sequence). The CDR3 has 13 amino acids. CDR3 residues: CASRASGNEKLFF. In nucleotides, the CDR3 is TGTGCCAGTCGGGCCTCCGGGAACGAAAAACTGTTTTTT.

This rearrangement joins TRBV6-6 to TRBJ2-7, with TRBD1 matching over 7 bases. This CDR3 comprises 16 residues. Trimming at V came to 2 bases and at J to 6 bases, leaving 13 bases not matched to a gene. Germline assignment: CDR1 MNHNY and CDR2 SVGAGI (reference sequence). CDR3 loop: CASSYTPLITGVEQYF. Written as DNA, the CDR3 is TGTGCCAGCAGTTACACACCTCTAATTACAGGGGTCGAGCAGTACTTC.

The J gene is TRBJ2-2, the V gene TRBV27; D assignment may be TRBD1 or TRBD2 (5 bases each). The germline V gene encodes CDR1 MNHEY and CDR2 SMNVEV (reference sequence). The CDR3 has 16 amino acids. V gave up 3 bases and J gave up 0 bases, with 11 bases separating them. The CDR3 loop reads CASSFSGASNTGELFF. The CDR3 coding sequence is TGTGCCAGCAGTTTTTCCGGGGCTTCGAACACCGGGGAGCTGTTTTTT.

The chain recombines TRBV5-1 with TRBJ1-4; the match to TRBD1 covers 12 bases. In germline, CDR1 is SGHRS, CDR2 YFSETQ. The CDR3 covers 14 residues. With 2 bases clipped from V and 8 bases from J, the junction kept 1 base outside the gene matches. Written as DNA, the CDR3 is TGCGCCAGCAGCTTTGGGACAGGGGGCGAAAAACTGTTTTTT. Protein sequence: CASSFGTGGEKLFF.

CDR3 sequence reads: CAISKGQPSSGNTIYF. CDR3 bases: TGTGCCATCAGCAAAGGGCAGCCTAGCTCTGGAAACACCATATATTTT. The chain carries TRBV10-3 and TRBJ1-3; D remains ambiguous. This CDR3 comprises 16 residues. Deletions cut 6 bases from V and 0 bases from J, with 15 bases between. Germline V CDR1 and CDR2: ENHRY, SYGVKD.

This clone occurred a few times. CDR3 region: CASRGGGLQYF. The CDR3, as DNA: TGTGCCAGCAGAGGTGGTGGTCTACAGTACTTC. The chain has TRBV2 and TRBJ2-7; D gene uncertain. CDR3 length equals 11 residues. The germline V gene encodes CDR1 SNHLY and CDR2 FYNNEI. V was pared by 6 bases and J by 10 bases, with 13 bases between.

The chain combines TRBV19 with TRBJ2-1; the match to TRBD2 covers 16 bases. Looked up from germline, CDR1 is LNHDA and CDR2 is SQIVND (reference sequence). Trimming removed 7 bases from V and 8 bases from J; junction bases left unmatched: 11. This CDR3 comprises 17 residues. In nucleotides, the CDR3 is TGTGCCAGTACCCCGGGACTAGCGGGAGGGGAGGCCGATGAGCAGTTCTTC. Its protein product is CASTPGLAGGEADEQFF.

The chain has TRBV7-2 and TRBJ2-2, with 14 bases identical to TRBD2. The CDR3 is made up of 17 amino acids. The junction had 6 bases not matched to a gene; V was cut back by 4 bases and J by 5 bases. Germline V gene sequence: CDR1 SGHTA, CDR2 FQGNSA. This CDR3 reads CASSWTSGRQETGELFF. The CDR3, as DNA: TGTGCCAGCAGCTGGACTAGCGGGAGGCAGGAGACCGGGGAGCTGTTTTTT.

The chain links TRBV6-1 to TRBJ2-2; D gene unclear. The CDR3 runs 15 residues. Deletions cut 0 bases from V and 4 bases from J, with 9 bases between. Germline assignment: CDR1 MNHNS and CDR2 SASEGT. CDR3 DNA sequence: TGTGCCAGCAGTGAAGCCCCCCACCTCACCGGGGAGCTGTTTTTT. Translated: CASSEAPHLTGELFF.

V and J are TRBV5-6 and TRBJ2-7, with D tentatively TRBD1 (6 bases). The CDR3 runs to 13 residues. Germline CDR1 and CDR2: SGHDT and YYEEEE. Trimming took 0 bases from V and 5 from J, leaving 9 bases between them. The CDR3 loop reads CASSLVGDNEQYV. The CDR3 DNA sequence: TGTGCCAGCAGCTTGGTGGGGGACAACGAGCAGTACGTC.

The CDR3, as DNA: TGTGCCAGCAGCCGAGACAGGGAAAGGGACTACGAGCAGTACTTC. Protein: CASSRDRERDYEQYF. This chain links TRBV7-2 with TRBJ2-7; 7 bases fit TRBD1. This CDR3 is built from 15 residues. V gave up 5 bases and J gave up 3 bases; unmatched junction bases: 10. Germline values: CDR1 SGHTA, CDR2 FQGNSA.

CDR3 loop: CAITGRGNTIYF. The CDR3 DNA is TGTGCCATCACAGGGAGGGGAAACACCATATATTTT. The chain employs TRBV10-3 and TRBJ1-3; D perhaps matches TRBD1 (5 bases). The CDR3 totals 12 residues. Germline CDR1 reads ENHRY; CDR2 reads SYGVKD. With 7 bases removed from V and 4 bases from J, the gap between germline ends came to 8 bases.

This chain connects TRBV6-6 to TRBJ2-1; D might be TRBD1 (6 bases). V dropped 5 bases and J dropped 7 bases, with 18 bases sitting between them. The CDR3 consists of 15 residues. Germline values: CDR1 MNHNY, CDR2 SVGAGI (reference sequence). This chain's CDR3 is CASSPVLLRGNEQFF. The CDR3 DNA follows: TGTGCCAGCAGTCCCGTACTCCTCAGGGGAAATGAGCAGTTCTTC.

The J gene is TRBJ2-3, the V gene TRBV16; D gene unclear. The CDR3 has 14 residues. CDR1 KGHSY and CDR2 FQNENV come from the germline V gene. Trimming took off 6 bases at V and 0 bases at J, with 10 bases between the two ends. The CDR3 DNA is TGTGCCAGCAGGAGGAGTTCTAGCACAGATACGCAGTATTTT. As protein: CASRRSSSTDTQYF.

V is TRBV7-6 and J is TRBJ2-1; 7 bases agree with TRBD2. V lost 5 bases and J lost 2; bases outside the gene matches: 3. Germline V gives CDR1 SGHVS, CDR2 FNYEAQ. The CDR3 extends over 14 amino acids. The CDR3 is CASSHGTTYNEQFF. CDR3 nucleotide sequence: TGTGCCAGCAGCCACGGGACTACCTACAATGAGCAGTTCTTC.

The chain joins TRBV10-3 to TRBJ2-3; TRBD1 agrees at 10 bases. Germline V gene lookup returns CDR1 ENHRY and CDR2 SYGVKD. CDR3 length: 16 amino acids. J gave up 3 bases and V 4 bases, and 7 bases lay outside the gene matches. CDR3 bases: TGTGCCATCAGTGGGGACAGGGGAAGGGGTACAGATACGCAGTATTTT. Translated, it gives CAISGDRGRGTDTQYF.

The chain couples TRBV27 to TRBJ2-6, with TRBD2 matching 8 bases. V lost 5 bases and J lost 0; bases outside the gene matches: 15. Per the germline V gene, CDR1 is MNHEY and CDR2 is SMNVEV (reference sequence). The CDR3 is made up of 20 amino acids. In DNA form, the CDR3 reads TGTGCCAGCAGTACCAGGGAGCGGGGGACATTTCTCTCTGGGGCCAACGTCCTGACTTTC. It translates to CASSTRERGTFLSGANVLTF.

The chain has TRBV29-1 and TRBJ1-1, with 9 bases that match TRBD1. The CDR3 runs 12 residues. Germline values: CDR1 SQVTM, CDR2 ANQGSEA. After removal of 4 bases from V and 9 bases from J, the junction contained 6 bases not matched to a gene. The CDR3, as DNA: TGCAGCGTTGGGGGGACAGGGATTCAAGCTTTCTTT. The encoded protein is CSVGGTGIQAFF.

CDR3: CASSLPLPREGTF. For the CDR3, the DNA is TGTGCCAGCAGCTTGCCACTCCCCAGGGAGGGTACCTTC. V usage is TRBV5-8 and J usage is TRBJ1-2, with D maybe TRBD1 (5 bases). Germline-derived CDR1 and CDR2 are SGHTS and YDEGEE. V lost 1 base, J lost 14 bases, and 18 bases lay in between. The CDR3 covers 13 residues.